A selection of T cell receptor beta chains follows, all from one sample in a study of patients and donors after allogeneic stem cell transplantation. One entry per CDR3 protein, called by TCRdb with MiXCR from the RT-PCR reads. The sample holds some 160,000 distinct CDR3 sequences, more than 20% seen once. Material: blood, either unsorted or a sorted T cell fraction (not recorded which). The receptors were gathered from a human donor who was either an allogeneic HSCT recipient or a stem cell or donor lymphocyte infusion donor (not recorded which). It is not recorded whose cells these are; they may come from a transplant donor. Each CDR3 is given with its conserved first and last residue. A D gene is named only where the DNA matches it firmly. Expanded clones get a size class; other rows say once, few or many, or leave the size out.

TRBV27	NA	TRBJ2-7	TRBD1	CASSRTGPTYEQYF	TGTGCCAGCAGTCGGACAGGGCCTACCTACGAGCAGTACTTC
TRBV7-6	NA	TRBJ2-1	TRBD2	CASSFNLMRTSANEQFF	TGTGCCAGCAGCTTTAATTTAATGCGGACTAGCGCCAATGAGCAGTTCTTC
TRBV29-1	NA	TRBJ2-2	NA	CSVQLVTGELFF	TGCAGCGTTCAGCTGGTCACCGGGGAGCTGTTTTTT
TRBV6-5	NA	TRBJ1-6	NA	CASGGPYNSPLHF	TGTGCCAGCGGGGGGCCCTATAATTCACCCCTCCACTTT
TRBV7-6	few	TRBJ2-3	NA	CASSLLGVTDTQYF	TGTGCCAGCAGCTTATTGGGGGTCACAGATACGCAGTATTTT
TRBV29-1	few	TRBJ1-2	NA	CSVALTDDPEGVYGYTF	TGCAGCGTTGCCCTGACTGACGATCCCGAAGGGGTCTATGGCTACACCTTC
TRBV9	NA	TRBJ2-1	NA	CASSVGQGSYNEQFF	TGTGCCAGCAGCGTAGGGCAGGGGTCCTACAATGAGCAGTTCTTC
TRBV12-3/TRBV12-4	NA	TRBJ2-1	TRBD1	CASSRQGFYEQFF	TGTGCCAGCAGTCGACAGGGGTTCTATGAGCAGTTCTTC
TRBV7-9	many	TRBJ1-2	NA	CASSSPREGGYTF	TGTGCCAGCAGCTCCCCAAGGGAGGGTGGCTACACCTTC
TRBV12-3/TRBV12-4	NA	TRBJ2-1	NA	CASSPQGQEQFF	TGTGCCAGCAGTCCCCAAGGGCAAGAGCAGTTCTTC
TRBV7-8	NA	TRBJ2-1	NA	CASSPSTTSRPLQFF	TGTGCCAGCAGCCCTTCGACAACGAGTCGTCCTTTGCAGTTCTTC
TRBV7-8	few	TRBJ1-2	NA	CASSPTPSSPHGYTF	TGTGCCAGCAGCCCGACGCCTAGTTCCCCACATGGCTACACCTTC
TRBV29-1	many	TRBJ1-3	NA	CSVRTESLSSGNTIYF	TGCAGCGTGCGGACCGAATCCTTAAGCTCTGGAAACACCATATATTTT
TRBV29-1	large	TRBJ1-2	NA	CSVSGTLYGYTF	TGCAGCGTCTCCGGGACCCTCTATGGCTACACCTTC
TRBV10-3	few	TRBJ2-5	NA	CAISESGNREETQYF	TGTGCCATCAGTGAGTCAGGGAACAGAGAAGAGACCCAGTACTTC
TRBV7-8	few	TRBJ1-4	NA	CASSLDTSTNEKLFF	TGTGCCAGCAGCTTGGACACCTCAACTAATGAAAAACTGTTTTTT
TRBV19	few	TRBJ2-7	NA	CASSPLLRDYEQYF	TGTGCCAGTAGCCCTCTACTGAGGGACTACGAGCAGTACTTC
TRBV5-1	NA	TRBJ2-7	TRBD1	CASSLRTGSEQYF	TGCGCCAGCAGCCTGCGGACAGGTAGCGAGCAGTACTTC
TRBV20-1	NA	TRBJ1-2	TRBD1	CSARDDRGGGYTF	TGCAGTGCTAGAGATGACAGGGGGGGAGGCTACACCTTC
TRBV7-2	NA	TRBJ2-2	NA	CASSSDERNTGELFF	TGTGCCAGCAGCTCGGACGAACGGAACACCGGGGAGCTGTTTTTT
TRBV6-6	few	TRBJ2-7	NA	CASTSPETGAYEQYF	TGTGCCAGCACCTCCCCCGAGACAGGCGCCTACGAGCAGTACTTC
TRBV7-6	few	TRBJ2-7	TRBD1	CASSPGQGASYEQYF	TGTGCCAGCAGTCCCGGACAGGGGGCCTCCTACGAGCAGTACTTC
TRBV18	NA	TRBJ2-1	TRBD2	CASSRGTSGRNEQFF	TGTGCCAGCTCACGAGGGACTAGCGGGAGAAATGAGCAGTTCTTC
TRBV12-3/TRBV12-4	NA	TRBJ1-4	NA	CASSPGGKLFF	TGTGCCAGCAGCCCCGGGGGAAAACTGTTTTTT
TRBV3-1	NA	TRBJ1-2	NA	CASSPPLDRLNNYGYTF	TGTGCCAGCAGCCCCCCCCTGGACAGACTGAACAACTATGGCTACACCTTC
TRBV27	few	TRBJ1-1	TRBD1	CATFSGTGEFITEAFF	TGTGCCACCTTTTCCGGGACAGGGGAGTTTATCACTGAAGCTTTCTTT
TRBV4-1	NA	TRBJ2-4	NA	CASSEFLAKNIQYF	TGCGCCAGCAGCGAATTTTTAGCCAAAAACATTCAGTACTTC
TRBV7-8	few	TRBJ1-3	NA	CASSLIDGGNTIYF	TGTGCCAGCAGCTTAATTGACGGCGGAAACACCATATATTTT
TRBV7-3	NA	TRBJ2-2	NA	CASSLGGHNTGELFF	TGTGCCAGCAGCTTAGGAGGACACAACACCGGGGAGCTGTTTTTT
TRBV12-3/TRBV12-4	NA	TRBJ1-2	NA	CASSRDVPRGYTF	TGTGCCAGCAGCCGGGACGTTCCCAGGGGCTACACCTTC
TRBV20-1	NA	TRBJ2-3	NA	CSARNRGNKFITSTDTQYF	TGCAGTGCTAGAAATAGGGGAAATAAATTCATAACTAGCACAGATACGCAGTATTTT
TRBV7-3	NA	TRBJ2-6	NA	CASSSTASGANVLTF	TGTGCCAGCAGCTCGACGGCCTCTGGGGCCAACGTCCTGACTTTC
TRBV20-1	few	TRBJ2-1	TRBD1	CSASRQGEHNEQFF	TGCAGTGCTTCAAGACAGGGGGAACACAATGAGCAGTTCTTC
TRBV20-1	many	TRBJ1-1	NA	CSARRDPSTEAFF	TGCAGTGCTAGGAGGGACCCGAGTACTGAAGCTTTCTTT
TRBV9	few	TRBJ1-3	NA	CASSTQGVSGNTIYF	TGTGCCAGCAGCACCCAAGGGGTTTCTGGAAACACCATATATTTT
TRBV15	NA	TRBJ2-5	NA	CATSRDGVTLGETQYF	TGTGCCACCAGCAGAGATGGAGTAACCTTGGGGGAGACCCAGTACTTC
TRBV7-2	few	TRBJ1-1	TRBD1	CASSGGRGRNLNTEAFF	TGTGCCAGCTCCGGGGGCAGGGGGCGTAATTTGAACACTGAAGCTTTCTTT
TRBV7-3	few	TRBJ2-1	TRBD1	CASSLGTVVSGEQFF	TGTGCCAGCAGCTTAGGGACAGTCGTCTCGGGTGAGCAGTTCTTC
TRBV5-1	NA	TRBJ1-1	TRBD1	CASSWGTGNTEAFF	TGCGCCAGCAGCTGGGGGACAGGGAACACTGAAGCTTTCTTT
TRBV7-9	NA	TRBJ2-2	TRBD2	CASSASGTNTGELFF	TGTGCCAGCAGCGCCAGCGGGACGAACACCGGGGAGCTGTTTTTT
TRBV11-3	NA	TRBJ2-7	TRBD2	CASSPTGTSVGNEQYF	TGTGCCAGCAGCCCGACCGGGACTAGCGTGGGGAACGAGCAGTACTTC
TRBV9	few	TRBJ1-1	TRBD1	CASSGGTDTFYTEAFF	TGTGCCAGCAGCGGCGGGACAGATACATTTTACACTGAAGCTTTCTTT
TRBV27	NA	TRBJ2-1	NA	CASSLSDEQFF	TGTGCCAGCAGTTTATCCGATGAGCAGTTCTTC
TRBV12-3/TRBV12-4	NA	TRBJ1-6	TRBD1	CASRTRGPVTLHF	TGTGCCAGCAGGACGAGGGGGCCCGTAACCCTCCACTTT
TRBV29-1	NA	TRBJ2-7	NA	CSVTRGYEQYF	TGCAGCGTTACACGCGGCTACGAGCAGTACTTC